This TCR beta chain derives from a study of cytomegalovirus exposure and HLA in healthy donors. Broader study findings: With DRB1 most and HLA-C fewest, TCR association rates differed between HLA loci in a later analysis. Cytomegalovirus status was reportedly diagnosed by the classifier with high sensitivity and specificity. In an earlier analysis, productive rearrangement rates for most beta V segments clustered near 87% or 30%.

CDR3 length: 13 amino acids. Germline trimming cut 5 bases from V and 9 bases from J; bases unmatched to any gene: 5. Germline V gene data show CDR1 as MNHEY and CDR2 as SMNVEV (reference sequence). The primer mix had 60 Vbeta and 13 Jbeta primers. The assay was immunoSEQ multiplex PCR, and TCRdb's table has in-frame clones only and misses some. This table holds hundreds of thousands of clones, 70% to 85% found once. Nominally healthy donors were sampled, though unrecorded immune exposures were likely. With respect to this clone: Antigen: not known.

Source material: PBMCs. This receptor was identified in a woman in her thirties or forties in good health and CMV-seronegative. V gene TRBV27 combines with J gene TRBJ2-1; 9 bases map to TRBD1. The CDR3 region is CASSEGQGFEQFF. CDR3 sequence (DNA): TGTGCCAGCAGTGAGGGACAGGGATTTGAGCAGTTCTTC.